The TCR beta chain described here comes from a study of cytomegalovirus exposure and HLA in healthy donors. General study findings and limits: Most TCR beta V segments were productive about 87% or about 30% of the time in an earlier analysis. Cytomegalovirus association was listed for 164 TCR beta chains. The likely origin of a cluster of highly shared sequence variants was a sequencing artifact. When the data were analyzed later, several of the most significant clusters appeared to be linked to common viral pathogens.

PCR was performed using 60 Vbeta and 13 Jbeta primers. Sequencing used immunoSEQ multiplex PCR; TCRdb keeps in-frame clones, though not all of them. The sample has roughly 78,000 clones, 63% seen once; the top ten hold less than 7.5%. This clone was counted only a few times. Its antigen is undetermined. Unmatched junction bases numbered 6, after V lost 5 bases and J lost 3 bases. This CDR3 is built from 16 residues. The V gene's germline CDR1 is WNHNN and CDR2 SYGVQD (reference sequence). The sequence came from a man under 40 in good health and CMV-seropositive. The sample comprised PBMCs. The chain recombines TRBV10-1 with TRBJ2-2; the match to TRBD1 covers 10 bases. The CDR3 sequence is CASSSGQGVYTGELFF. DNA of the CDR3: TGCGCCAGCAGTTCTGGACAGGGGGTCTACACCGGGGAGCTGTTTTTT.